The 28 T cell receptor beta chains below were found in one sample sequenced in a study of radiation and T cells in renal cell carcinoma. Repertoires were generated with immunoSEQ multiplex PCR, while TCRdb's copy carries only in-frame clones and drops some. The table includes more than 140,000 clones, around four fifths detected once. Described time point: baseline pretreatment blood. Treatment reported: 15 Gy SBRT to primary tumor, nephrectomy 4 weeks later. The material was blood, obtained from a patient whose treatment included radiotherapy and nephrectomy. These receptors were taken from a woman between 45 and 60 years old with renal cell carcinoma.

This chain uses TRBV9 with TRBJ1-6, with D possibly TRBD1 on 5 matching bases. The CDR3 is 15 residues long. The germline V gene encodes CDR1 SGDLS and CDR2 YYNGEE. The V end lost 7 bases, the J end lost 8 bases, and 19 bases lay between the germline ends. The CDR3 spells CASQANLGEYSPLHF. For the CDR3, the DNA is TGTGCCAGCCAAGCAAATCTGGGGGAGTATTCACCCCTCCACTTT.

This clone was seen only once. The gene calls are TRBV18 and TRBJ1-1, with D uncertain. The V gene lost 3 bases and the J gene lost 4 bases, with 18 bases spanning the gap. CDR3 length: 16 residues. From germline, CDR1 is KGHSH and CDR2 LQKENI. For the CDR3, the DNA is TGTGCCAGCTCACCCCCACAGCGGCAGAGCGGCACTGAAGCTTTCTTT. This sequence encodes CASSPPQRQSGTEAFF. Supplemented by reference TRBV18 and TRBJ1-1, the full variable domain reads NAGVMQNPRHLVRRRGQEARLRCSPMKGHSHVYWYRQLPEEGLKFMVYLQKENIIDESGMPKERFSAEFPKEGPSILRIQQVVRGDSAAYFCASSPPQRQSGTEAFFGQGTRLTVV.

The V and J genes are TRBV21-1 and TRBJ1-2; TRBD1, as called in the table, went unchecked against the DNA. TRBV21-1 is an annotated pseudogene. The CDR3 is 13 amino acids. Written as DNA, the CDR3 is TGTGCCACCCAAGGACAGGTCGCCTATGGCTACACCTTC. This translates into CATQGQVAYGYTF.

Only one count was recorded for this clone. The chain employs TRBV5-8 and TRBJ1-5; D uncertain. Trimming left V 4 bases short and J 1 base short, with 15 bases between. Per germline, CDR1 SGHTS and CDR2 YDEGEE. CDR3 length: 16 residues. The CDR3 sequence is CASSSGTLLSNQPQHF. The CDR3 DNA reads as TGTGCCAGCAGCAGTGGAACGTTATTAAGCAATCAGCCCCAGCATTTT.

The chain uses TRBV9 and TRBJ2-7, with D perhaps assigned TRBD1 or TRBD2 (6 bases each). V was pared by 2 bases and J by 1 base, with 13 bases between. Germline values: CDR1 SGDLS, CDR2 YYNGEE. CDR3 length equals 15 residues. The CDR3 sequence: CASSVGGQGSYEQYF. Written as DNA, the CDR3 is TGTGCCAGCAGCGTTGGGGGGCAGGGGTCCTACGAGCAGTACTTC.

This clone has just one count. The chain combines TRBV2 with TRBJ1-2; D is ambiguous. V was cut by 4 bases and J by 0 bases, with 6 bases left in between. This CDR3 comprises 13 residues. The germline gives CDR1 SNHLY, CDR2 FYNNEI. The CDR3 DNA is TGTGCCAGCAGTGCATCTACTAACTATGGCTACACCTTC. This encodes CASSASTNYGYTF.

This clone was recorded a few times. The gene calls are TRBV5-1 and TRBJ2-1; 13 bases agree with TRBD2. Looked up from germline, CDR1 is SGHRS and CDR2 is YFSETQ. CDR3 length equals 19 residues. The V segment lost 3 bases and the J segment 0 bases; nucleotides outside the gene matches: 9. CDR3 bases: TGCGCCAGCAGCTCGGTCGGGACTAGCGGGACCAGCTCCTACAATGAGCAGTTCTTC. Its protein is CASSSVGTSGTSSYNEQFF.

The rearrangement joins TRBV14 to TRBJ2-2; tentatively, D is TRBD1 (6 bases). CDR1 and CDR2 from the germline V gene are SGHDN and FVKESK. The V and J ends lost 4 bases and 3 bases respectively, with 12 bases between them. CDR3 length: 15 amino acids. For the CDR3, the DNA is TGTGCCAGCAGCCTACAGGGATTGGACACCGGGGAGCTGTTTTTT. The encoded protein is CASSLQGLDTGELFF.

This chain's CDR3 is CASSQLGLAGDNEQFF. The CDR3 DNA reads as TGTGCCAGCAGCCAACTAGGACTAGCGGGAGACAATGAGCAGTTCTTC. The chain carries TRBV7-3 and TRBJ2-1; the match to TRBD2 covers 13 bases. This CDR3 comprises 16 residues. Trimming removed 5 bases from V and 5 bases from J; junction bases left unmatched: 6. Germline V gene sequence: CDR1 SGHTA, CDR2 FQGTGA.

The chain uses TRBV9 and TRBJ1-4, with 12 bases lining up with TRBD1. This CDR3 is built from 18 residues. The V segment lost 0 bases and the J segment 2 bases; nucleotides outside the gene matches: 5. CDR1 is SGDLS, CDR2 YYNGEE, per germline. The CDR3: CASSVAPGQGATNEKLFF. The CDR3 DNA is TGTGCCAGCAGCGTAGCGCCGGGACAGGGGGCGACTAATGAAAAACTGTTTTTT.

The rearrangement joins TRBV13 to TRBJ2-5, with D unresolved. V was pared by 3 bases and J by 5 bases, with 13 bases between. Germline-derived CDR1 and CDR2 are PRHDT and FYEKMQ (reference sequence). The CDR3 covers 14 residues. The CDR3: CASSLAGHRETQYF. The CDR3 DNA reads TGTGCCAGCAGCTTGGCCGGGCACCGGGAGACCCAGTACTTC.

The chain has TRBV7-8 and TRBJ1-4; D uncertain. Germline-derived CDR1 and CDR2 are SGHVS and FQNEAQ. V lost 2 bases and J lost 0, with 7 bases in between. The CDR3 consists of 15 residues. The CDR3 region is CASSLMATTNEKLFF. DNA for the CDR3: TGTGCCAGCAGCTTAATGGCGACAACTAATGAAAAACTGTTTTTT.

The table lists this clone with a few counts. The V and J genes are TRBV7-6 and TRBJ2-2, with TRBD2 identical over 7 bases. CDR1 is SGHVS and CDR2 is FNYEAQ in the germline V gene. The junction had 5 bases not matched to a gene; V was cut back by 2 bases and J by 2 bases. This CDR3 has 16 amino acids. The CDR3 coding sequence is TGTGCCAGCAGCTTATCTCCGGGAGGCAACACCGGGGAGCTGTTTTTT. It translates to CASSLSPGGNTGELFF. Full variable domain (rest looked up from reference TRBV7-6 and TRBJ2-2): GAGVSQSPRYKVTKRGQDVALRCDPISGHVSLYWYRQALGQGPEFLTYFNYEAQQDKSGLPNDRFSAERPEGSISTLTIQRTEQRDSAMYRCASSLSPGGNTGELFFGEGSRLTVL.

This rearrangement joins TRBV19 to TRBJ1-2; a possible D gene is TRBD1 (5 bases). Germline assignment: CDR1 LNHDA and CDR2 SQIVND (reference sequence). The CDR3 covers 13 residues. V dropped 10 bases and J dropped 0 bases, with 12 bases sitting between them. The CDR3 reads CATRQLTNYGYTF. CDR3 bases: TGTGCCACAAGACAGCTAACTAACTATGGCTACACCTTC.

This chain joins TRBV4-1 and TRBJ2-7; D is perhaps TRBD1 or TRBD2 (5 bases each). The CDR3 totals 15 residues. Germline assignment: CDR1 MGHRA and CDR2 YSYEKL. Trimming shortened V by 4 bases and J by 2 bases, and 15 bases separated the two germline ends. The CDR3 here is CASSLGTEETYEQYF. CDR3 coding DNA: TGCGCCAGCAGCCTTGGGACGGAAGAAACCTACGAGCAGTACTTC.

The V and J genes are TRBV7-2 and TRBJ2-3; D unresolved. With 5 bases removed from V and 0 bases from J, the gap between germline ends came to 12 bases. The germline CDR1 and CDR2 sequences are SGHTA and FQGNSA. The CDR3 is made up of 15 amino acids. The CDR3 reads CASSHLATSTDTQYF. CDR3 coding DNA: TGTGCCAGCAGCCACTTAGCTACGAGCACAGATACGCAGTATTTT.

The chain uses TRBV9 and TRBJ1-1; D unclear. The V end was cut by 2 bases, the J end by 8 bases, with 16 bases between. CDR1 is SGDLS, CDR2 YYNGEE, per germline. The CDR3 spans 14 residues. In DNA, the CDR3 is TGTGCCAGCAGCGTTATTCCGGATCTCGGGGAAGCTTTCTTT. The encoded protein is CASSVIPDLGEAFF.

The J gene is TRBJ2-3, the V gene TRBV15; possibly TRBD1 for D (6 bases). This CDR3 is 17 amino acids long. V shed 2 bases and J shed 1 base, with 16 bases lying between them. Germline loops: CDR1 LNHNV, CDR2 YYDKDF (reference sequence). CDR3 loop: CATSRRAGVWGTDTQYF. CDR3 sequence (DNA): TGTGCCACCAGCAGACGCGCAGGGGTTTGGGGCACAGATACGCAGTATTTT.

The V gene is TRBV5-1, the J gene TRBJ2-7, with TRBD1 matching 8 bases. CDR3 length: 13 residues. Per germline, CDR1 SGHRS and CDR2 YFSETQ. The junction had 3 bases not matched to a gene; V was cut back by 5 bases and J by 2 bases. In DNA, the CDR3 is TGCGCCAGCAGGTGGGACAGGACCTACGAGCAGTACTTC. This translates into CASRWDRTYEQYF.

This chain joins TRBV19 and TRBJ1-4; TRBD1 agrees at 7 bases. The CDR3 has 16 amino acids. Germline V gene sequence: CDR1 LNHDA, CDR2 SQIVND (reference sequence). The V and J ends lost 5 bases and 0 bases, in that order; junction bases with no gene match: 6. The CDR3 nucleotides are TGTGCCAGTAGTTCTCCCGGACAGGCAACTAATGAAAAACTGTTTTTT. Its protein product is CASSSPGQATNEKLFF. Full variable domain (rest looked up from reference TRBV19 and TRBJ1-4): DGGITQSPKYLFRKEGQNVTLSCEQNLNHDAMYWYRQDPGQGLRLIYYSQIVNDFQKGDIAEGYSVSREKKESFPLTVTSAQKNPTAFYLCASSSPGQATNEKLFFGSGTQLSVL.

This chain connects TRBV4-1 to TRBJ2-3; the match to TRBD2 covers 8 bases. From germline, CDR1 is MGHRA and CDR2 YSYEKL. The length of the CDR3 is 17 residues. V lost 2 bases and J lost 4; bases outside the gene matches: 11. CDR3 loop: CASSQTRGSGGADTQYF. CDR3 sequence (DNA): TGCGCCAGCAGCCAAACCCGAGGAAGCGGGGGTGCAGATACGCAGTATTTT.

The chain has TRBV7-2 and TRBJ1-1, with no clear D. Per germline, CDR1 SGHTA and CDR2 FQGNSA. The CDR3 extends over 14 amino acids. V shed 5 bases and J shed 0 bases, with 10 bases lying between them. The CDR3, as DNA: TGTGCCAGCAGCCAAAGTCGTTTGAACACTGAAGCTTTCTTT. This encodes CASSQSRLNTEAFF.

Details on this clone: Other nucleotide sequences in the sample specify the same CDR3. The gene calls are TRBV7-2 and TRBJ1-4; tentative D call: TRBD1 (5 bases). This CDR3 has 14 amino acids. V lost 4 bases to trimming and J lost 1 base, with 7 bases between them. CDR1 and CDR2 (germline): SGHTA, FQGNSA. The CDR3 sequence is CASSSQGTNEKLFF. CDR3 DNA: TGTGCCAGCAGCTCTCAGGGAACTAATGAAAAACTGTTTTTT.

The sample holds a few counts of this clone. The rearrangement joins TRBV2 to TRBJ1-4, with 7 positions matching TRBD1. This CDR3 has 12 residues. The V gene end was trimmed by 8 bases and the J gene end by 8 bases; junction bases not matched to a gene: 5. CDR1 and CDR2 from the germline V gene are SNHLY and FYNNEI. CDR3 loop: CASDREDEKLFF. CDR3 nucleotides: TGTGCCAGCGACAGGGAAGACGAAAAACTGTTTTTT. Full variable domain (remainder filled in from reference TRBV2 and TRBJ1-4): EPEVTQTPSHQVTQMGQEVILRCVPISNHLYFYWYRQILGQKVEFLVSFYNNEISEKSEIFDDQFSVERPDGSNFTLKIRSTKLEDSAMYFCASDREDEKLFFGSGTQLSVL.

The genes are TRBV5-1 and TRBJ2-7; D uncertain. The V end was cut by 1 base, the J end by 1 base, with 15 bases between. Per the germline V gene, CDR1 is SGHRS and CDR2 is YFSETQ. There are 16 residues in the CDR3. The CDR3 region has the DNA TGCGCCAGCAGCTTGAGTACCCCGGTCAATTCCTACGAGCAGTACTTC. Amino acids: CASSLSTPVNSYEQYF.

In this sample, this clone turned up once. V and J are TRBV5-4 and TRBJ2-1; 8 bases fit TRBD2. Unmatched junction bases numbered 8, after V lost 0 bases and J lost 9 bases. The germline CDR1 and CDR2 sequences are SGHNT and YYREEE (reference sequence). CDR3 length equals 15 residues. The chain's CDR3 is CASSLAKGLVGEQFF. The CDR3 DNA is TGTGCCAGCAGCTTGGCCAAGGGACTAGTGGGTGAGCAGTTCTTC. Looking up the rest from reference TRBV5-4 and TRBJ2-1 gives the full variable domain: ETGVTQSPTHLIKTRGQQVTLRCSSQSGHNTVSWYQQALGQGPQFIFQYYREEENGRGNFPPRFSGLQFPNYSSELNVNALELDDSALYLCASSLAKGLVGEQFFGPGTRLTVL.

This sequence joins TRBV9 and TRBJ1-4; D is perhaps TRBD1 (6 bases). Germline V CDR1 and CDR2: SGDLS, YYNGEE. There are 15 residues in the CDR3. With 4 bases removed from V and 3 bases from J, the gap between germline ends came to 13 bases. This CDR3 is CASSSGAVANEKLFF. In nucleotides, the CDR3 is TGTGCCAGCAGCTCGGGGGCGGTGGCTAATGAAAAACTGTTTTTT.

The rearrangement joins TRBV4-3 to TRBJ2-2; D might be TRBD1 (5 bases). The CDR3 contains 16 residues. The germline CDR1 and CDR2 sequences are LGHNA and YSLEER. Trimming left V 0 bases short and J 0 bases short, with 8 bases between. In nucleotides, the CDR3 is TGCGCCAGCAGCCAAGAACCAGGGACGAACACCGGGGAGCTGTTTTTT. It encodes CASSQEPGTNTGELFF.